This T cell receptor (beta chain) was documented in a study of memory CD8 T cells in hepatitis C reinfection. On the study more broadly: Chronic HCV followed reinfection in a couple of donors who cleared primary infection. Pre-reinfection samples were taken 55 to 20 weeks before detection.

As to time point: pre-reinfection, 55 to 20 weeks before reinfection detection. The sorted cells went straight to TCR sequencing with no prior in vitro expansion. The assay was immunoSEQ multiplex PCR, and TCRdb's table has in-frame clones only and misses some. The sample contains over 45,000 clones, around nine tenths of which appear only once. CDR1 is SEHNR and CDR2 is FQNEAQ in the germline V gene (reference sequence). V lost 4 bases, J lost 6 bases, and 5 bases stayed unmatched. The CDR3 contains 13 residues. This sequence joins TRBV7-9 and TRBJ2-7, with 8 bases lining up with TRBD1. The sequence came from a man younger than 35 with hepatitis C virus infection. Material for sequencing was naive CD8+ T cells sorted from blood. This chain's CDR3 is CASSYGQGGEQYF. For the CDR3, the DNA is TGTGCCAGCAGCTACGGACAGGGAGGCGAGCAGTACTTC. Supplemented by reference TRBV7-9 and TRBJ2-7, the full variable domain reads DTGVSQNPRHKITKRGQNVTFRCDPISEHNRLYWYRQTLGQGPEFLTYFQNEAQLEKSRLLSDRFSAERPKGSFSTLEIQRTEQGDSAMYLCASSYGQGGEQYFGPGTRLTVT.